This is a list of T cell receptor beta chains from one sample in a study of blood T cell repertoires in COVID-19. Libraries were prepared by immunoSEQ multiplex PCR; TCRdb keeps only in-frame clonotypes and omits some of them. Seen here are fewer than 350,000 clones, approximately 87% observed once, and the top ten hold approximately 7.8%. Sequenced material: peripheral blood. The receptors come from a woman aged 50 to 65 who had recovered from COVID-19. CDR3s include the opening cysteine and the closing phenylalanine or tryptophan. D genes are given only for firm matches. Expanded clones are given a class, and other clones once, few, many or no size at all.

v_gene	j_gene	abundance	d_gene	CDR3nt	CDR3aa
TRBV6-4	TRBJ1-1	-	TRBD1	TGTGCCAGCAGTGACTTGGGACAGGGAAGGGGCACTGAAGCTTTCTTT	CASSDLGQGRGTEAFF
TRBV28	TRBJ2-7	-	-	TGTGCCAGCAGTCCCCCGTCCACGGCCTACGAGCAGTACTTC	CASSPPSTAYEQYF
TRBV4-1	TRBJ2-1	once	-	TGCGCCAGCAGCCAAGGCAGAGGTGAGCAGTTCTTC	CASSQGRGEQFF
TRBV27	TRBJ2-2	-	TRBD2	TGTGCCAGCAGGGGGACTAGCGGATTGTTCGCGAACACCGGGGAGCTGTTTTTT	CASRGTSGLFANTGELFF
TRBV29-1	TRBJ2-7	-	-	TGCAGCGTTGAAGTGGTGGGCAGGGGACGAACCTACGAGCAGTACTTC	CSVEVVGRGRTYEQYF
TRBV19	TRBJ1-5	-	-	TGTGCCAGTAGTGACAGGACCCAGCATTTT	CASSDRTQHF
TRBV27	TRBJ2-3	-	TRBD2	TGTGCCAGCAGTTACCCGGGGGGGCGGACAGATACGCAGTATTTT	CASSYPGGRTDTQYF
TRBV10-3	TRBJ2-5	-	TRBD2	TGTGCCATCAGTGCGTCGGGGGGAAGGGGAGAGACCCAGTACTTC	CAISASGGRGETQYF
TRBV27	TRBJ2-7	-	-	TGTGCCAGCAGTCCCCGACTGGTCGGCGGGGGCCAAGAAGACGAGCAGTACTTC	CASSPRLVGGGQEDEQYF
TRBV19	TRBJ1-5	-	TRBD1	TGTGCCAGTAGTCAAACGACAGGGGCGATTCAGCCCCAGCATTTT	CASSQTTGAIQPQHF
TRBV3-1/TRBV3-2	TRBJ2-4	once	-	TGTGCCAGCAGCCGAGTGCAGGGGGGAACCAAAAACATTCAGTACTTC	CASSRVQGGTKNIQYF
TRBV4-3	TRBJ1-1	-	-	TGCGCCAGCAGCCAAGATGGACACCCGAACACTGAAGCTTTCTTT	CASSQDGHPNTEAFF
TRBV27	TRBJ2-5	-	-	TGTGCCAGCAGTCCGGGCGGGGAGACCCAGTACTTC	CASSPGGETQYF
TRBV28	TRBJ1-1	-	-	TGTGCCAGCAGACAGGGCGATGAAAAAGCTTTCTTT	CASRQGDEKAFF
TRBV7-2	TRBJ2-2	-	TRBD2	TGTGCCAGCAGCTCTAGCGGGGGGAACACCGGGGAGCTGTTTTTT	CASSSSGGNTGELFF
TRBV18	TRBJ2-7	-	-	TGTGCCAGCTCACCAGTTGCCGGGTTCGGGTCCTACGAGCAGTACTTC	CASSPVAGFGSYEQYF
TRBV3-1/TRBV3-2	TRBJ1-2	-	-	TGTGCCAGCAGCCTCGTCAGAATTGGTGGCTACACCTTC	CASSLVRIGGYTF
TRBV11-2	TRBJ2-3	once	-	TGTGCCAGCAGCATAACCGGGACTACAGATACGCAGTATTTT	CASSITGTTDTQYF
TRBV19	TRBJ2-7	-	-	TGTGCCAGTAGTATCGGGGGTTTTGCCTACGAGCAGTACTTC	CASSIGGFAYEQYF
TRBV19	TRBJ1-2	-	-	TGTGCCAGTGGACGGTCAGGGCTAAGTGATGGCTACACCTTC	CASGRSGLSDGYTF
TRBV9	TRBJ2-7	-	-	TGTGCCAGCAGCGTAGGGGGGCATGGCTACGAGCAGTACTTC	CASSVGGHGYEQYF
TRBV19	TRBJ2-7	-	-	TGTGCCAGGGGCGGGAAGCGGACCCCCTACGAGCAGTACTTC	CARGGKRTPYEQYF
TRBV24-1	TRBJ2-7	-	TRBD2	TGTGCCACCAGTGACCCGGGAGGGAGGGCAGGGACGTACTTC	CATSDPGGRAGTYF
TRBV7-9	TRBJ2-5	-	TRBD2	TGTGCCAGCAGCCGGCGGGGGGCCCGATCGCAAACCCAGTACTTC	CASSRRGARSQTQYF
TRBV5-4	TRBJ1-3	-	-	TGTGCCAGCAGCTCGGGTTCCGACCTGTCTGGAAACACCATATATTTT	CASSSGSDLSGNTIYF
TRBV6-1	TRBJ1-2	-	-	TGTGCCAGCAGTGAAGGGGGCGGCCTTTGGGGATATAACTATGGCTACACCTTC	CASSEGGGLWGYNYGYTF
TRBV2	TRBJ1-5	-	-	TGTGCCAGCAGTCTTAGTACCTCAAGCCATCAGCCCCAGCATTTT	CASSLSTSSHQPQHF
TRBV14	TRBJ2-2	-	-	TGTGCCAGCAGCCCAGGGAACACCGGGGAGCTGTTTTTT	CASSPGNTGELFF
TRBV7-8	TRBJ2-1	-	TRBD1	TGTGCCAGCAGCACAGGGGGCTGGGCGATCTCCTACAATGAGCAGTTCTTC	CASSTGGWAISYNEQFF
TRBV11-3	TRBJ2-2	few	-	TGTGCCAGCAGCTTAGGAGGGCTGGGGGGCACCGGGGAGCTGTTTTTT	CASSLGGLGGTGELFF
TRBV11-2	TRBJ1-2	-	-	TGTGCCAGCAGCTTAGTAGGGGCAGGCGGAGGGGCCTATGGCTACACCTTC	CASSLVGAGGGAYGYTF
TRBV29-1	TRBJ1-2	-	-	TGCAGCGTTGAAGATCTTAGCTATGGCTACACCTTC	CSVEDLSYGYTF
TRBV4-3	TRBJ1-2	-	-	TGCGCCAGCAGCCAAGATGGGTTCGGGGGCTACACCTTC	CASSQDGFGGYTF
TRBV20-1	TRBJ2-7	-	-	TGCAGTGCGATGGCCTCCTACGAGCAGTACTTC	CSAMASYEQYF
TRBV6-5	TRBJ2-2	once	TRBD1	TGTGCCAGCAGGGACAGGGGGGCCGGGGAGCTGTTTTTT	CASRDRGAGELFF
TRBV2	TRBJ2-1	-	-	TGTGCCAGCAGCCTCGGGCTAGCGAGTGAGCAGTTCTTC	CASSLGLASEQFF
TRBV6-5	TRBJ2-3	-	-	TGTGCCAGCAGTTACCCCGGGGGTGGCACAGATACGCAGTATTTT	CASSYPGGGTDTQYF
TRBV5-3	TRBJ2-5	-	TRBD2	TGTGCAGCCCGTCGCCGGACTAGCGGGGGGGTGGAGACCCAGTACTTC	CAARRRTSGGVETQYF